Each of the 24 T cell receptor beta chains below was sequenced from the same sample in a study of Ad26.COV2.S vaccination and SARS-CoV-2 variants. Noted treatment: around 19 received Ad26.COV2.S at low or high dose, single or two shots; about 5 received placebo; per-sample allocation not given. On day 63 after the first injection, vaccine and placebo recipients gave samples. Clones were sequenced by immunoSEQ multiplex PCR, and TCRdb holds only the in-frame ones, with some missing. The sample lists about 350,000 clones, about 85% occurring once. Sample: peripheral blood, taken in a trial of Ad26.COV2.S vaccine versus placebo. The source of these receptors is a person between 18 and 59 years old who received the Ad26.COV2.S COVID-19 vaccine or a placebo.

For the CDR3, the DNA is TGTGCCAGCAATCCCGCTAGCGGGATCGAATCGGGAGATGATACGCAGTATTTT. It encodes CASNPASGIESGDDTQYF. The rearrangement uses TRBV7-9 and TRBJ2-3; 9 bases map to TRBD2. Germline V lookup: CDR1 SEHNR, CDR2 FQNEAQ (reference sequence). This CDR3 comprises 18 residues. With 7 bases clipped from V and 6 bases from J, the junction kept 20 bases outside the gene matches.

This sequence joins TRBV15 and TRBJ1-2, with 8 nucleotides matching TRBD1. The germline V gene encodes CDR1 LNHNV and CDR2 YYDKDF (reference sequence). Germline trimming cut 0 bases from V and 3 bases from J; bases unmatched to any gene: 3. CDR3 size: 15 residues. The CDR3 region is CATSRDQGAYYGYTF. In DNA, the CDR3 is TGTGCCACCAGCAGAGATCAGGGGGCGTACTATGGCTACACCTTC.

On this clone: The same CDR3 also results from other DNA sequences found in this sample. V usage is TRBV3-1 (or the pseudogene TRBV3-2) and J usage is TRBJ1-1; the D is unclear. This CDR3 spans 13 amino acids. V lost 3 bases and J lost 0, with 5 bases in between. Germline V gives CDR1 LGHDT, CDR2 YNNKEL (reference sequence). The CDR3 here is CASSQTMNTEAFF. In DNA, the CDR3 is TGTGCCAGCAGCCAGACGATGAACACTGAAGCTTTCTTT.

The chain links TRBV25-1 to TRBJ2-3; D possibly corresponds to TRBD2 (6 bases). The germline CDR1 and CDR2 sequences are MGHDK and SYGVNS. Trimming removed 1 base from V and 3 bases from J, with 8 bases in between. The CDR3 is 14 residues long. The CDR3 protein is CASSESGGTDTQYF. CDR3 nucleotides: TGTGCCAGCAGTGAATCTGGGGGGACAGATACGCAGTATTTT.

The chain combines TRBV21-1 with TRBJ1-2; the table names TRBD1, a call not compared with the DNA. TRBV21-1 is termed a pseudogene. CDR3 length: 13 amino acids. This chain's CDR3 is CASPGGGVYGYTF. For the CDR3, the DNA is TGTGCCAGCCCCGGAGGGGGCGTCTATGGCTACACCTTC.

In nucleotides, the CDR3 is TGTGCCAGCAGCCCAATGACAGGCAGGGAAACCTACGAGCAGTACTTC. It is translated as CASSPMTGRETYEQYF. The rearrangement joins TRBV14 to TRBJ2-7; D might be TRBD1 (6 bases). Germline values: CDR1 SGHDN, CDR2 FVKESK. The CDR3 extends over 16 amino acids. The V gene lost 4 bases and the J gene lost 2 bases, with 18 bases spanning the gap.

This sequence joins TRBV6-1 and TRBJ1-2, with D uncertain. The germline V and J ends were trimmed by 3 bases and 8 bases, with 16 bases remaining between them. CDR1 MNHNS and CDR2 SASEGT come from the germline V gene. The CDR3 length is 14 residues. The CDR3 DNA sequence: TGTGCCAGCAGTGAGGGGTCCTGGGCGCAAGGCTACACCTTC. This codes for CASSEGSWAQGYTF.

The CDR3 reads CASSLARGADTQYF. The CDR3 DNA reads TGCGCCAGCAGCTTGGCCAGGGGTGCAGATACGCAGTATTTT. The chain carries TRBV5-1 and TRBJ2-3, with a tentative D call TRBD1 (6 bases). Germline CDR1 is SGHRS and CDR2 is YFSETQ. The CDR3 runs 14 residues. Trimming removed 0 bases at V and 4 bases at J, with 9 bases between.

This rearrangement joins TRBV9 to TRBJ2-1; D is uncertain. The CDR3 consists of 16 residues. Germline V gene lookup returns CDR1 SGDLS and CDR2 YYNGEE. V dropped 2 bases and J dropped 0 bases, with 12 bases sitting between them. CDR3 in DNA: TGTGCCAGCAGCGTCGCATCACCCAACTCCTACAATGAGCAGTTCTTC. This encodes CASSVASPNSYNEQFF.

V is TRBV10-3 and J is TRBJ1-2; D not certain. Trimming pared 4 bases from V and 5 bases from J, leaving 8 bases between. CDR3 length equals 12 residues. CDR1 and CDR2 (germline): ENHRY, SYGVKD. CDR3 DNA sequence: TGTGCCATCAGTGCGAGGTCGTATGGCTACACCTTC. It codes for CAISARSYGYTF.

The genes are TRBV12-5 and TRBJ2-7, with 8 bases identical to TRBD1. V shed 1 base and J 0 bases; nucleotides not matched to a gene: 2. CDR1 is LGHNT, CDR2 FRNRAP, per germline. The CDR3 covers 15 residues. CDR3 loop: CASGLGTGFSYEQYF. CDR3 DNA: TGTGCTAGTGGTTTGGGGACAGGGTTCTCCTACGAGCAGTACTTC.

V and J are TRBV11-3 and TRBJ2-1, with 10 bases fitting TRBD2. Per germline, CDR1 SGHNT and CDR2 YENEEA. Germline trimming cut 2 bases from V and 9 bases from J; bases unmatched to any gene: 13. The CDR3 has 17 residues. This CDR3 is CASSLQRGGGLLGEQFF. CDR3 in DNA: TGTGCCAGCAGCTTACAGCGGGGGGGCGGGCTTCTCGGTGAGCAGTTCTTC.

The chain recombines TRBV7-2 with TRBJ2-1; TRBD1 matches 11 bases. With V trimmed by 4 bases and J by 8 bases, 4 bases remained unmatched. Looked up from germline, CDR1 is SGHTA and CDR2 is FQGNSA. The CDR3 totals 14 residues. For the CDR3, the DNA is TGTGCCAGCAGCTGGGGACAGGGGGTCTATGAGCAGTTCTTC. Amino acids: CASSWGQGVYEQFF.

The rearrangement links TRBV5-1 to TRBJ2-5; 9 nucleotides line up with TRBD1. This CDR3 has 13 amino acids. Trimming took 4 bases from V and 5 from J; bases not matched to a gene: 3. The germline V gene has CDR1 SGHRS and CDR2 YFSETQ. The CDR3 sequence: CASSGQGRETQYF. The CDR3, as DNA: TGCGCCAGCAGCGGACAGGGGAGGGAGACCCAGTACTTC. Based on the CDR3 plus reference TRBV5-1 and TRBJ2-5, the full variable domain is KAGVTQTPRYLIKTRGQQVTLSCSPISGHRSVSWYQQTPGQGLQFLFEYFSETQRNKGNFPGRFSGRQFSNSRSEMNVSTLELGDSALYLCASSGQGRETQYFGPGTRLLVL.

The CDR3 here is CASSFNRENTEAFF. CDR3 coding DNA: TGTGCCAGCAGCTTTAACAGGGAGAACACTGAAGCTTTCTTT. The chain is built from TRBV5-4 and TRBJ1-1; D possibly corresponds to TRBD1 (6 bases). The germline gives CDR1 SGHNT, CDR2 YYREEE (reference sequence). The CDR3 has 14 amino acids. Trimming removed 2 bases at V and 1 base at J, with 9 bases between.

V gene TRBV7-9 combines with J gene TRBJ2-1; 7 nucleotides match TRBD2. This CDR3 region has 16 residues. With 5 bases clipped from V and 0 bases from J, the junction kept 7 bases outside the gene matches. Germline V gives CDR1 SEHNR, CDR2 FQNEAQ (reference sequence). CDR3 region: CASSPIGGSSYNEQFF. The DNA for the CDR3 is TGTGCCAGCAGCCCAATCGGGGGGAGCTCCTACAATGAGCAGTTCTTC.

J is TRBJ2-1 and V is TRBV20-1; D is undetermined. V was pared by 8 bases and J by 8 bases, with 13 bases between. This CDR3 region has 11 residues. Germline loops: CDR1 DFQATT, CDR2 SNEGSKA (reference sequence). The CDR3 is CSPRSGHEQFF. For the CDR3, the DNA is TGCAGTCCCCGGTCCGGGCATGAGCAGTTCTTC.

The V and J genes are TRBV3-1 (or the pseudogene TRBV3-2) and TRBJ2-7; TRBD1 matches 10 bases. The CDR3 has 16 residues. The V gene end was trimmed by 0 bases and the J gene end by 3 bases; junction bases not matched to a gene: 5. Germline V lookup: CDR1 LGHDT, CDR2 YNNKEL (reference sequence). CDR3 in amino acids: CASSQDLDRGDYEQYF. The CDR3 region has the DNA TGTGCCAGCAGCCAAGATCTGGACAGGGGGGACTACGAGCAGTACTTC.

This clone was counted once. The CDR3 loop reads CASSLETPNTEAFF. The CDR3 DNA sequence: TGTGCCAGCAGCTTAGAAACCCCGAACACTGAAGCTTTCTTT. The chain links TRBV7-8 to TRBJ1-1, with no clear D. The CDR3 consists of 14 residues. Germline assignment: CDR1 SGHVS and CDR2 FQNEAQ. V shed 1 base and J shed 1 base, with 7 bases lying between them. The variable domain in full, with the rest retrieved from reference TRBV7-8 and TRBJ1-1, is GAGVSQSPRYKVAKRGQDVALRCDPISGHVSLFWYQQALGQGPEFLTYFQNEAQLDKSGLPSDRFFAERPEGSVSTLKIQRTQQEDSAVYLCASSLETPNTEAFFGQGTRLTVV.

The chain recombines TRBV29-1 with TRBJ2-1; 7 bases are a match to TRBD2. The junction had 15 bases not matched to a gene; V was cut back by 6 bases and J by 7 bases. The CDR3 spans 15 residues. Looked up from germline, CDR1 is SQVTM and CDR2 is ANQGSEA. CDR3 protein: CSVGGGGRGMNEQFF. The CDR3 bases are TGCAGCGTCGGAGGTGGGGGGAGGGGTATGAATGAGCAGTTCTTC.

This clone showed up just a few times. This rearrangement joins TRBV6-5 to TRBJ1-5; 11 bases fit TRBD1. V dropped 5 bases and J dropped 7; count of bases not matched to a gene: 4. CDR1 is MNHEY and CDR2 is SVGAGI in the germline V gene. The CDR3 is 14 amino acids. The CDR3 reads CASSRTGGQQPQHF. The CDR3 DNA reads TGTGCCAGCAGTCGGACAGGGGGCCAACAGCCCCAGCATTTT.

The chain combines TRBV28 with TRBJ1-1; D is possibly TRBD1 (5 bases). Trimming took off 6 bases at V and 4 bases at J, with 12 bases between the two ends. CDR1 MDHEN and CDR2 SYDVKM come from the germline V gene. CDR3 length: 13 residues. Here the CDR3 DNA reads TGTGCCAGCAGCGGCAGGGCCATCACTGAAGCTTTCTTT. Its translation is CASSGRAITEAFF.

This clone occurred many times. The rearrangement joins TRBV4-2 to TRBJ1-6, with 8 positions matching TRBD1. Germline CDR1 and CDR2: LGHNA and YNFKEQ. This CDR3 comprises 16 residues. Losses at the gene ends were 4 bases for V and 7 bases for J; bases not matched to a gene: 9. For the CDR3, the DNA is TGTGCCAGCAGCCCGCGGATTGGGACAGGAAATTCACCCCTCCACTTT. Residues: CASSPRIGTGNSPLHF.

The chain is built from TRBV2 and TRBJ1-5; D ambiguous. V lost 5 bases and J lost 0, with 5 bases in between. This CDR3 has 13 residues. CDR1 SNHLY and CDR2 FYNNEI come from the germline V gene. The CDR3 nucleotides are TGTGCCAGCAGTTATGTTAGCAATCAGCCCCAGCATTTT. Its protein product is CASSYVSNQPQHF.